This T cell receptor beta chain was identified during a study of cytomegalovirus exposure and HLA in healthy donors. A few counts support this clone. It was with 60 Vbeta and 13 Jbeta primers that the PCR ran. Profiling relied on immunoSEQ multiplex PCR, and the TCRdb table lists in-frame clones only, not all of them. This repertoire shows roughly 190,000 clones, approximately 67% found once; its top ten account for roughly 2.9%. The clonotype was recovered from a man aged 40-50 years in good health and CMV-seronegative. Sequencing input: PBMCs.

The CDR3 loop reads CASSSLITGDSYEQYF. CDR3 nucleotide sequence: TGTGCCAGCAGCTCACTAATTACAGGGGACTCCTACGAGCAGTACTTC. The chain uses TRBV13 and TRBJ2-7; 7 bases are a match to TRBD1. Looked up from germline, CDR1 is PRHDT and CDR2 is FYEKMQ (reference sequence). The CDR3 totals 16 residues. V lost 4 bases, J lost 0 bases, and 9 bases stayed unmatched.